These 28 T cell receptor beta chains came from one sample sequenced in a study of OX40 agonist ivuxolimab in advanced cancers. The protocol was immunoSEQ multiplex PCR, while the TCRdb copy is restricted to in-frame clones and leaves out a portion. The sample includes around 74,000 clones, approximately 90% seen only once; the top ten take about 10%. The sample was CD4+ or CD8+ T cells sorted from blood, taken in a trial of the OX40 agonist ivuxolimab. These receptors originate from an adult with an advanced solid tumor such as melanoma, head and neck, liver or kidney cancer.

V gene TRBV9 combines with J gene TRBJ1-3; no firm D call. Trimming took off 0 bases at V and 0 bases at J, with 19 bases between the two ends. Per germline, CDR1 SGDLS and CDR2 YYNGEE. The CDR3 is 19 residues long. CDR3 residues: CASSVALLGSVSSGNTIYF. The DNA of the CDR3 is TGTGCCAGCAGCGTAGCACTCCTAGGCAGCGTGAGCTCTGGAAACACCATATATTTT. The whole variable domain, filled in from reference TRBV9 and TRBJ1-3, reads DSGVTQTPKHLITATGQRVTLRCSPRSGDLSVYWYQQSLDQGLQFLIQYYNGEERAKGNILERFSAQQFPDLHSELNLSSLELGDSALYFCASSVALLGSVSSGNTIYFGEGSWLTVV.

V usage is TRBV29-1 and J usage is TRBJ2-7; possible D gene TRBD2, 5 bases. Germline V CDR1 and CDR2: SQVTM, ANQGSEA. The CDR3 covers 11 residues. Trimming left V 7 bases short and J 2 bases short, with 9 bases between. The DNA of the CDR3 is TGCAGCGCCCTAGCTCCCTACGAGCAGTACTTC. As protein: CSALAPYEQYF.

The CDR3 DNA reads TGTGCCAGCAGTTACGGCGGGACAGGGGTGTACGAGCAGTACTTC. This translates into CASSYGGTGVYEQYF. The rearrangement joins TRBV6-5 to TRBJ2-7, with 10 bases fitting TRBD1. From germline, CDR1 is MNHEY and CDR2 SVGAGI. This CDR3 has 15 residues. After removal of 2 bases from V and 4 bases from J, the junction contained 5 bases not matched to a gene.

In this sample, this clone turned up once. CDR3 in DNA: TGTGCCAGCAGCATAGGGTTGGGGACGTTTCACTATGGCTACACCTTC. Its protein is CASSIGLGTFHYGYTF. The chain recombines TRBV5-6 with TRBJ1-2; D might be TRBD1 (5 bases). Trimming removed 4 bases at V and 3 bases at J, with 19 bases between. The CDR3 has 16 residues. Germline-derived CDR1 and CDR2 are SGHDT and YYEEEE.

The chain links TRBV6-5 to TRBJ2-7; D call uncertain. The germline V gene has CDR1 MNHEY and CDR2 SVGAGI. V was pared by 2 bases and J by 4 bases, with 9 bases between. The CDR3 runs to 13 residues. In nucleotides, the CDR3 is TGTGCCAGCAGTTACGGGTTCGGATACGAGCAGTACTTC. This encodes CASSYGFGYEQYF.

The V gene is TRBV2, the J gene TRBJ2-7; 11 nucleotides match TRBD1. After removal of 7 bases from V and 5 bases from J, the junction contained 7 bases not matched to a gene. Germline V lookup: CDR1 SNHLY, CDR2 FYNNEI. This CDR3 is 14 amino acids long. As DNA, the CDR3 is TGTGCCAGCATTTCCGGGACAGGGGGGGACGAGCAGTACTTC. Its translation: CASISGTGGDEQYF.

The chain links TRBV7-9 to TRBJ1-2; 7 nucleotides match TRBD1. Germline lookup yields CDR1 SEHNR and CDR2 FQNEAQ (reference sequence). The CDR3 has 12 amino acids. V was clipped by 3 bases and J by 8 bases; unmatched bases: 3. CDR3 protein: CASSFGQEGYTF. Here the CDR3 DNA reads TGTGCCAGCAGCTTCGGACAGGAAGGCTACACCTTC.

The chain combines TRBV5-6 with TRBJ2-3; a weak D match, TRBD1 (5 bases). V lost 3 bases and J lost 2, with 10 bases in between. The germline V gene has CDR1 SGHDT and CDR2 YYEEEE. The CDR3 covers 14 residues. The chain's CDR3 is CASSWGQDTDTQYF. The CDR3 bases are TGTGCCAGCAGCTGGGGCCAGGACACAGATACGCAGTATTTT.

The chain combines TRBV7-8 with TRBJ2-7, with TRBD2 matching 13 bases. CDR1 and CDR2 from the germline V gene are SGHVS and FQNEAQ. The trim removed 4 bases at V and 0 bases at J, leaving 6 bases unmatched. This CDR3 has 17 residues. CDR3 in amino acids: CASSWGLAGTNSYEQYF. The CDR3 nucleotides are TGTGCCAGCAGCTGGGGACTAGCGGGGACCAACTCCTACGAGCAGTACTTC. Supplemented by reference TRBV7-8 and TRBJ2-7, the full variable domain reads GAGVSQSPRYKVAKRGQDVALRCDPISGHVSLFWYQQALGQGPEFLTYFQNEAQLDKSGLPSDRFFAERPEGSVSTLKIQRTQQEDSAVYLCASSWGLAGTNSYEQYFGPGTRLTVT.

The CDR3 coding sequence is TGTGCCAGCAGTTTATCGGGGGCGAGCTCCTACAATGAGCAGTTCTTC. Protein: CASSLSGASSYNEQFF. The chain links TRBV27 to TRBJ2-1; D may be TRBD1 (6 bases). Germline V gene lookup returns CDR1 MNHEY and CDR2 SMNVEV (reference sequence). The CDR3 length is 16 residues. Deletions cut 0 bases from V and 0 bases from J, with 9 bases between.

This clone was counted once. The rearrangement links TRBV7-9 to TRBJ2-1; the match to TRBD2 covers 7 bases. Germline V CDR1 and CDR2: SEHNR, FQNEAQ (reference sequence). CDR3 size: 16 residues. J was trimmed by 4 bases and V by 5 bases; bases with no gene match: 11. CDR3 loop: CASSPPSGKIYNEQFF. The CDR3 DNA follows: TGTGCCAGCAGCCCCCCTAGCGGTAAGATTTACAATGAGCAGTTCTTC.

The chain combines TRBV5-4 with TRBJ2-5, with a possible D match to TRBD1 (5 bases). Per germline, CDR1 SGHNT and CDR2 YYREEE (reference sequence). Trimming removed 1 base at V and 5 bases at J, with 9 bases between. This CDR3 is 13 amino acids long. CDR3 in amino acids: CASSLRGYETQYF. The CDR3 coding sequence is TGTGCCAGCAGCTTGAGGGGTTATGAGACCCAGTACTTC.

This sequence joins TRBV6-4 and TRBJ2-1; TRBD1 matches 9 bases. Germline assignment: CDR1 MRHNA and CDR2 SNTAGT. The CDR3 spans 15 residues. With V trimmed by 2 bases and J by 4 bases, 3 bases remained unmatched. The CDR3: CASSDGQGSYNEQFF. In DNA, the CDR3 is TGTGCCAGCAGTGACGGACAGGGGAGTTACAATGAGCAGTTCTTC.

This chain joins TRBV6-5 and TRBJ2-7; 7 nucleotides line up with TRBD2. This CDR3 comprises 14 residues. The germline V gene encodes CDR1 MNHEY and CDR2 SVGAGI. The trim removed 2 bases at V and 4 bases at J, leaving 5 bases unmatched. In DNA, the CDR3 is TGTGCCAGCAGTTACGGGGGAGCGGGGTACGAGCAGTACTTC. It specifies CASSYGGAGYEQYF.

The chain recombines TRBV29-1 with TRBJ2-5; D might be TRBD1 (6 bases). This CDR3 spans 14 amino acids. Germline V gives CDR1 SQVTM, CDR2 ANQGSEA. V was shortened by 2 bases and J by 1 base, with 11 bases between the two germline ends. In DNA form, the CDR3 reads TGCAGCGTTGAAAAACAGGGAGTCCAAGAGACCCAGTACTTC. It yields the protein CSVEKQGVQETQYF. The whole variable domain, filled in from reference TRBV29-1 and TRBJ2-5, reads SAVISQKPSRDICQRGTSLTIQCQVDSQVTMMFWYRQQPGQSLTLIATANQGSEATYESGFVIDKFPISRPNLTFSTLTVSNMSPEDSSIYLCSVEKQGVQETQYFGPGTRLLVL.

This rearrangement joins TRBV7-2 to TRBJ2-7; 11 positions match TRBD1. V gave up 4 bases and J gave up 2 bases; unmatched junction bases: 10. The CDR3 is made up of 17 amino acids. Germline lookup yields CDR1 SGHTA and CDR2 FQGNSA. DNA for the CDR3: TGTGCCAGCAGCTCCGATTGGGACAGGGGGAGCCCCTACGAGCAGTACTTC. Translation gives CASSSDWDRGSPYEQYF.

The CDR3 sequence is CAISDRGQPYEQYF. The CDR3 DNA sequence: TGTGCCATCAGTGATAGGGGACAGCCTTACGAGCAGTACTTC. V usage is TRBV10-3 and J usage is TRBJ2-7; 7 nucleotides line up with TRBD1. The V segment lost 3 bases and the J segment 4 bases; nucleotides outside the gene matches: 6. The germline gives CDR1 ENHRY, CDR2 SYGVKD. The CDR3 has 14 residues.

The V call is TRBV7-9, the J call TRBJ1-6; no firm D call. The CDR3 sequence is 15 residues long. The germline V gene encodes CDR1 SEHNR and CDR2 FQNEAQ (reference sequence). V was pared by 1 base and J by 8 bases, with 12 bases between. The CDR3 DNA is TGTGCCAGCAGCTTAGAGGTTGGAGGTGATTCACCCCTCCACTTT. Protein sequence: CASSLEVGGDSPLHF.

This clone was observed once. V is TRBV4-1 and J is TRBJ2-7, with 10 positions matching TRBD1. The germline V gene encodes CDR1 MGHRA and CDR2 YSYEKL. The CDR3 runs 16 residues. V was pared by 0 bases and J by 2 bases, with 4 bases of the junction left unmatched. The DNA for the CDR3 is TGCGCCAGCAGCCAAGATTCCGGGACAGGGGCCTACGAGCAGTACTTC. This gives the protein CASSQDSGTGAYEQYF.

V and J are TRBV27 and TRBJ1-1; D might be TRBD1 (5 bases). This CDR3 has 16 amino acids. V lost 3 bases, J lost 0 bases, and 14 bases lay in between. CDR1 and CDR2 from the germline V gene are MNHEY and SMNVEV (reference sequence). The CDR3 loop is CASSLTVPVMNTEAFF. The CDR3 DNA follows: TGTGCCAGCAGTTTGACAGTTCCTGTCATGAACACTGAAGCTTTCTTT.

This rearrangement joins TRBV13 to TRBJ2-2; TRBD1 matches 10 bases. The ends lost 5 bases at V and 3 bases at J; junction bases unmatched: 6. CDR1 and CDR2 from the germline V gene are PRHDT and FYEKMQ (reference sequence). The CDR3 is 16 amino acids. The CDR3 protein is CASSPQDRGYTGELFF. CDR3 nucleotide sequence: TGTGCCAGCAGCCCCCAGGACAGGGGGTACACCGGGGAGCTGTTTTTT.

This rearrangement joins TRBV18 to TRBJ2-7; 12 positions match TRBD2. Germline V gene data show CDR1 as KGHSH and CDR2 as LQKENI. The CDR3 sequence is 17 residues long. The trim removed 6 bases at V and 3 bases at J, leaving 12 bases unmatched. Here the CDR3 DNA reads TGTGCCAGCTCTCCCGATACAAGACTAGCGGGGGTCTACGAGCAGTACTTC. Encoded protein: CASSPDTRLAGVYEQYF.

CDR3 loop: CASSEAYIRDEAFF. CDR3 sequence (DNA): TGTGCCAGCAGTGAAGCTTATATAAGAGATGAAGCTTTCTTT. This chain links TRBV6-1 with TRBJ1-1; D gene unclear. CDR1 is MNHNS, CDR2 SASEGT, per germline. V was pared by 0 bases and J by 7 bases, with 12 bases between. The CDR3 loop spans 14 amino acids.

The chain carries TRBV2 and TRBJ2-5; 9 bases map to TRBD2. CDR1 SNHLY and CDR2 FYNNEI come from the germline V gene. The CDR3 consists of 14 residues. The V and J ends lost 7 bases and 4 bases, in that order; junction bases with no gene match: 7. The CDR3 DNA reads TGTGCCAGCATCGGGCGGGGGGGGGTAGAGACCCAGTACTTC. It specifies CASIGRGGVETQYF.

The chain carries TRBV14 and TRBJ2-3; D uncertain. V was trimmed by 0 bases and J by 0 bases, leaving 7 bases between them. The CDR3 has 15 residues. Per the germline V gene, CDR1 is SGHDN and CDR2 is FVKESK. CDR3 loop: CASSQEGSSTDTQYF. The CDR3 DNA sequence: TGTGCCAGCAGCCAAGAGGGTTCGAGCACAGATACGCAGTATTTT.

This chain uses TRBV27 with TRBJ1-5; possibly TRBD1 for D (6 bases). The V end was cut by 6 bases, the J end by 7 bases, with 19 bases between. The CDR3 sequence is 15 residues long. Per the germline V gene, CDR1 is MNHEY and CDR2 is SMNVEV (reference sequence). Here the CDR3 reads CASSPEGRGDQPQHF. The CDR3 region has the DNA TGTGCCAGCAGCCCAGAGGGGAGGGGGGACCAGCCCCAGCATTTT.

The chain recombines TRBV5-1 with TRBJ2-7, with TRBD1 identical over 9 bases. V lost 7 bases, J lost 1 base, and 3 bases stayed unmatched. The length of the CDR3 is 13 residues. Germline V CDR1 and CDR2: SGHRS, YFSETQ. The CDR3 DNA reads TGCGCCAGCCCTGGGACAGGGTCCTACGAGCAGTACTTC. Translating gives CASPGTGSYEQYF. The full variable domain, with the rest looked up from reference TRBV5-1 and TRBJ2-7, is KAGVTQTPRYLIKTRGQQVTLSCSPISGHRSVSWYQQTPGQGLQFLFEYFSETQRNKGNFPGRFSGRQFSNSRSEMNVSTLELGDSALYLCASPGTGSYEQYFGPGTRLTVT.

This clone showed up just a few times. The chain joins TRBV6-5 to TRBJ2-7; unclear D gene. CDR3 size: 14 residues. V was cut by 2 bases and J by 7 bases, with 15 bases left in between. From germline, CDR1 is MNHEY and CDR2 SVGAGI. This chain's CDR3 is CASSYGSEAREQYF. In nucleotides, the CDR3 is TGTGCCAGCAGTTACGGGTCCGAAGCGCGGGAGCAGTACTTC.